This T cell receptor (beta chain) derives from a study of T-cell reconstitution after alpha-beta-depleted transplantation in children. TCRbeta library construction was performed incorporating unique molecular identifiers. Each CDR3 protein is one row after TCRdb ran MiXCR on the PCR reads. The table records 200,000 to 250,000 distinct CDR3 sequences, about 25% of them present only once. V was trimmed by 2 bases and J by 10 bases, leaving 12 bases between them. CDR3 size: 13 residues. The chain couples TRBV12-3 or TRBV12-4 to TRBJ2-4, with D unresolved. The sequenced sample was PBMCs, obtained before TCRalphabeta/CD19-depleted stem cell transplant. This TCR was recovered from a girl aged 2 to 10 with Fanconi anemia, due to receive a stem cell transplant. CDR3 DNA sequence: TGTGCCAGCAGTTTATTCGGTCAGTGGATTCAGTACTTC. Translation: CASSLFGQWIQYF.